This T cell receptor beta chain was sequenced during a study of technical replicates of blood from several donors. Profiling relied on immunoSEQ multiplex PCR, and the TCRdb table lists in-frame clones only, not all of them. The repertoire holds 85,000 or so clones, with 94% as singletons. V was pared by 10 bases and J by 6 bases, with 3 bases of the junction left unmatched. Germline CDR1 reads ENHRY; CDR2 reads SYGVKD. The CDR3 consists of 11 residues. The TCR was taken from a human donor in good health. V and J are TRBV10-3 and TRBJ2-1; 7 nucleotides agree with TRBD1. The sample consisted of T cells isolated from PBMCs. The CDR3 nucleotides are TGTGCCAGTACAGGGGCCAATGAGCAGTTCTTC. Translation: CASTGANEQFF.